This TCR beta chain was found in a study of cytotoxic CD8 clonotypes in ibrutinib-treated CLL. About the research overall: Partial responses totalled approximately 25 and complete responses 2; after median roughly 70 months, approximately 15 remained remitted and approximately twelve progressed. Findings of the study overall: At the start, clonality exceeded age-matched healthy donors and followed circulating CD8+ T-cell counts.

From germline, CDR1 is DFQATT and CDR2 SNEGSKA (reference sequence). The CDR3 totals 11 residues. V shed 5 bases, J shed 6 bases, and the junction held 4 bases outside the gene matches. Remarks on this clone: Its antigen is as yet unknown.

Researchers set a sequencing depth target of 1 in 200,000 to 1 in 1 million T cells. The data were produced by immunoSEQ multiplex PCR, yet TCRdb's version contains in-frame clones alone and is incomplete. Among about 270,000 clones, 70% to 80% were seen once, and the ten largest hold about 5%. The clonotype was recovered from a human donor with chronic lymphocytic leukemia. Specimen: PBMCs, collected at disease progression, from a patient treated with ibrutinib. The V and J genes are TRBV20-1 and TRBJ2-7, with 7 bases identical to TRBD1. The CDR3 DNA reads as TGCAGTGCTTCGACAGGGACCGAGCAGTACTTC. Encoded protein: CSASTGTEQYF.